This T cell receptor beta chain comes out of a study of T cells in Graves' hyperthyroidism and ophthalmopathy. As for the study in general: Blood was drawn when the patient was first diagnosed and still untreated.

The table lists this clonotype with many counts. Researchers amplified the TCR beta CDR3 regions from RNA transcripts. Carried out on the TCR CDR3, a first-round RT-PCR used the HTBI primer set. TCRdb called the multiplex PCR reads again in MiXCR, with one record for every CDR3 protein. This table has roughly 840,000 distinct CDR3 sequences, around 38% appearing once. No ophthalmopathy progression within 18 months constituted stable Graves' hyperthyroidism. Patients aged 18 to 65 with hyperthyroidism were newly diagnosed, with duration under 2 months. Lactation, pregnancy, other autoimmune disease or uncontrolled infection led to exclusion of patients. The CDR3 has 12 residues. Deletions cut 4 bases from V and 5 bases from J, with 8 bases between. Germline CDR1 and CDR2: SGHAT and FQNNGV.

This receptor was obtained from a young man with Graves' hyperthyroidism. This chain links TRBV11-2 with TRBJ1-2, with D uncertain. Sequenced input: blood. Here the CDR3 reads CASSSDVYGYTF. In DNA, the CDR3 is TGTGCCAGCAGCTCGGACGTGTATGGCTACACCTTC.